Described below is a single T cell receptor (beta chain) sequence and its context. The specificity of this receptor is unknown. The sample holds no much larger clone one base away, and base qualities are not on file. The sample is drawn from a study of shared clonotypes between healthy human individuals (dated by TCRdb to 2019 to 2021). For context, the study as a whole: The cohort comprised a couple of women and a few men aged 18 to 49 years. Libraries were prepared and TCR repertoires were sequenced by different laboratories using diverse techniques, in order to increase sequencing depth and limit assay-specific biases. To estimate repertoire size and how much clonotypes are shared between individuals, the study performed deep sequencing of blood TCR repertoires from about five healthy adults. For each donor, CD4 naive and CD4 memory were each run on three plates, CD8 naive on two plates, and CD8 memory on one plate. Each donor's leukapheresis produced roughly between about 0.8 and 10 billion PBMCs.

TCR CDR3 regions were amplified from genomic DNA by multiplex PCR using the deep immunoSEQ assay. Extracted genomic DNA from each cell subset was spread evenly across all wells of several immunoSEQ 96-well plates, with each plate serving as a replicate. For sorted subsets, each replicate PCR was loaded with about 200 ng genomic DNA, equivalent to roughly 30,000 T cell genomes. Purified libraries were measured with a Qubit 3.0 fluorometer, size-checked on a Bioanalyzer 2100, and measured again with the KAPA Library Quantification kit. Every immunoSEQ 96-well plate was sequenced on a dedicated single-read 150-cycle Illumina NextSeq 550 flow cell. The authors processed their data as follows. Because the immunoSEQ output included only junctional sequences and no quality scores, the filtering could not be the same as the filtering used for full-length reads. Sequences were annotated with PyIR, a Python wrapper for IgBLAST v1.9, and V/J genes and CDR3 were assigned using IMGT germline references. Reads were removed for weak V/J assignments (E-value above 1e-6), missing CDR3, stop codons, out-of-frame junctions, or ambiguous translated residues. V3J clonotypes were defined as sequences sharing the same inferred V gene, J gene, and CDR3 amino acid sequence. To compute the percentage overlap between repertoires, the number of shared unique clonotypes was divided by the size of the smaller repertoire. Repertoire richness was assessed with RTK rarefaction, the Chao1 estimator, and Recon v2.1 estimates of unobserved clonotypes. Generation probabilities were computed with OLGA for all TCRbeta clonotypes obtained by the gDNA method from a few donors. What TCRdb holds here is the immuneACCESS table cut down to in-frame rearrangements. Part of the clones is not present; checked against another copy, under half of the missing clones reflect an unresolved V gene, and the others are unexplained. The D gene and trimming were derived from the DNA, and the V and J assignments and clone size from that table. For this sample there are 1,400,000 or so clones; approximately 98.5% appear just once. Approximately 0.38% of the sample comes from the top ten.

Donors were healthy HIV-negative adults with no recently reported acute infections or vaccinations. Every donor was a Caucasian adult living in Nashville, Tennessee, USA. Magnetic negative selection was used to enrich CD4+ T cells, after which naive cells were positively selected on CD45RA and the negative fraction became the memory subset. Blood was collected by leukapheresis, and PBMCs were isolated by Ficoll-Histopaque density gradient centrifugation and then cryopreserved in liquid nitrogen vapor phase. Purity and quantity of every magnetically sorted T cell population were checked by analytical flow cytometry. Each sorted fraction had its genomic DNA isolated and then quantified by UV absorbance on a Nanodrop 2000c. The research as a whole found: Naive subsets generally had larger estimated clonotype richness than memory subsets did. Because the study included only a small number of donors, the genetic and exposure-history diversity represented was limited. When a handful of donors were compared, the shared fraction of clonotypes was about 5% for naive CD4, over 3% for naive CD8, roughly 2.3% for memory CD4, and 0.4% for memory CD8. Incomplete sequencing was indicated by rarefaction of sorted-subset datasets, despite the large sequencing depth. Pairwise subsampling led to the expectation that sequencing depth would affect the degree of clonotype sharing among donors. Sampling was limited to blood, and TCR repertoires in tissue likely differ from TCR repertoires in blood. Compared with non-shared clonotypes, clonotypes shared by all four sorted-subset donors had higher generation probabilities.

The germline V end is reduced by 7 bases and the J end by 4 bases; junction bases left unmatched: 4. Looking up the germline V gene yields CDR1 SQVTM and CDR2 ANQGSEA. Including cysteine and phenylalanine, the CDR3 has 12 amino acids. The entry retains the CDR3 DNA only, 36 bases that are in frame from base 1. The TCR sequence derives from a man aged 30-40 years in good health. The rearrangement joined TRBV29-1 to TRBJ2-5; TRBD2 lines up with 9 middle nucleotides. The source material was naive CD4+ T cells sorted from blood. Explained via the paper, the cell subset or site label denotes: CD45RA+ positively selected. The encoded CDR3 is CSATSGLETQYF. The DNA sequence reads TGCAGCGCAACTAGCGGGCTAGAGACCCAGTACTTC.